Shown below are 11 T cell receptor beta chains from a single sample sequenced in a study of T cell responses to AZD1222 COVID-19 vaccine. Libraries were prepared by immunoSEQ multiplex PCR; TCRdb keeps only in-frame clonotypes and omits some of them. The data contain 65,000 to 75,000 clones, 80% to 90% of them singletons. The sample in question was peripheral blood, obtained on day 0 of AZD1222 vaccination. The receptors were gathered from an adult in good health.

The chain has TRBV19 and TRBJ2-7, with 12 bases aligning to TRBD2. This CDR3 comprises 16 residues. The trim removed 8 bases at V and 0 bases at J, leaving 8 bases unmatched. Germline CDR1 is LNHDA and CDR2 is SQIVND (reference sequence). The CDR3 sequence is CASSRLAGVSSYEQYF. The CDR3 DNA follows: TGTGCCAGTTCCCGACTAGCGGGAGTGAGCTCCTACGAGCAGTACTTC.

This chain joins TRBV28 and TRBJ1-2; D not certain. This CDR3 comprises 14 residues. The V gene's germline CDR1 is MDHEN and CDR2 SYDVKM. V was pared by 3 bases and J by 4 bases, with 12 bases between. The CDR3, as DNA: TGTGCCAGCAGTTTCCAGCTGGATGCCTATGGCTACACCTTC. Its translation is CASSFQLDAYGYTF.

The chain carries TRBV4-1 and TRBJ2-7, with 9 bases fitting TRBD1. This CDR3 region has 15 residues. Germline assignment: CDR1 MGHRA and CDR2 YSYEKL. After removal of 3 bases from V and 3 bases from J, the junction contained 6 bases not matched to a gene. The CDR3 sequence: CASSQGTGINYEQYF. The CDR3 coding sequence is TGCGCCAGCAGCCAGGGGACAGGGATTAACTACGAGCAGTACTTC.

The rearrangement uses TRBV7-3 and TRBJ2-3; 7 nucleotides line up with TRBD2. Germline loops: CDR1 SGHTA, CDR2 FQGTGA. The V and J ends lost 5 bases and 1 base, in that order; junction bases with no gene match: 6. This CDR3 has 15 residues. For the CDR3, the DNA is TGTGCCAGCAGCCTAGGCGGGGGACGCACAGATACGCAGTATTTT. Its protein is CASSLGGGRTDTQYF.

This clone is a singleton in its sample. This rearrangement joins TRBV11-3 to TRBJ2-1, with 9 bases matching TRBD2. Unmatched junction bases numbered 2, after V lost 5 bases and J lost 0 bases. Germline lookup yields CDR1 SGHNT and CDR2 YENEEA. This CDR3 is built from 15 residues. The CDR3 spells CASSDSGSSYNEQFF. Here the CDR3 DNA reads TGTGCCAGCAGCGATAGCGGGAGCTCCTACAATGAGCAGTTCTTC.

This clone has just one count. The rearrangement links TRBV5-1 to TRBJ1-1, with 12 bases identical to TRBD1. From germline, CDR1 is SGHRS and CDR2 YFSETQ. The V and J ends lost 3 bases and 10 bases, in that order; junction bases with no gene match: 10. The CDR3 totals 15 residues. Written as DNA, the CDR3 is TGCGCCAGCAGCTACGGGACAGGGGGCCCTGAGCCAGCTTTCTTT. This encodes CASSYGTGGPEPAFF.

This clone was recorded a few times. V usage is TRBV4-3 and J usage is TRBJ1-4; D may be TRBD1 (5 bases). CDR3 size: 16 residues. Germline loops: CDR1 LGHNA, CDR2 YSLEER. Trimming pared 4 bases from V and 0 bases from J, leaving 12 bases between. CDR3 sequence (DNA): TGCGCCAGCAGCCTGAGGGACGCCCCAACTAATGAAAAACTGTTTTTT. This translates into CASSLRDAPTNEKLFF.

This chain links TRBV7-9 with TRBJ1-1; D is perhaps TRBD1 (6 bases). CDR3 length: 11 amino acids. The germline V and J ends were trimmed by 3 bases and 8 bases, with 7 bases remaining between them. In germline, CDR1 is SEHNR, CDR2 FQNEAQ (reference sequence). CDR3 amino acids: CASSFQGEAFF. The CDR3 nucleotides read TGTGCCAGCAGCTTTCAGGGGGAAGCTTTCTTT.

The chain recombines TRBV9 with TRBJ2-7; D ambiguous. Germline CDR1 SGDLS, CDR2 YYNGEE. Trimming removed 3 bases from V and 6 bases from J, with 7 bases in between. The CDR3 runs 11 residues. The CDR3 DNA reads as TGTGCCAGCAGCGGTTCCGGCGAGCAGTACTTC. Protein product: CASSGSGEQYF. Combining the CDR3 with reference TRBV9 and TRBJ2-7 gives the whole variable domain DSGVTQTPKHLITATGQRVTLRCSPRSGDLSVYWYQQSLDQGLQFLIQYYNGEERAKGNILERFSAQQFPDLHSELNLSSLELGDSALYFCASSGSGEQYFGPGTRLTVT.

The V call is TRBV2, the J call TRBJ2-5; tentative D call: TRBD2 (5 bases). Trimming cost V 11 bases and J 4 bases, with 20 bases left between them. Germline-derived CDR1 and CDR2 are SNHLY and FYNNEI. The CDR3 is made up of 14 amino acids. CDR3 sequence reads: CAGAGLTGIETQYF. The CDR3 DNA sequence: TGTGCCGGCGCGGGCCTGACCGGAATAGAGACCCAGTACTTC.

The chain employs TRBV7-9 and TRBJ1-4; D not certain. Germline CDR1 is SEHNR and CDR2 is FQNEAQ (reference sequence). The V end was cut by 1 base, the J end by 7 bases, with 10 bases between. The CDR3 runs to 14 residues. The CDR3 coding sequence is TGTGCCAGCAGCTTAGAAACTAAGTTTGAAAAACTGTTTTTT. This translates into CASSLETKFEKLFF. The entire variable domain, with the rest obtained from reference TRBV7-9 and TRBJ1-4, is as follows: DTGVSQNPRHKITKRGQNVTFRCDPISEHNRLYWYRQTLGQGPEFLTYFQNEAQLEKSRLLSDRFSAERPKGSFSTLEIQRTEQGDSAMYLCASSLETKFEKLFFGSGTQLSVL.